The T cell receptor (beta chain) described here comes from a study of cytomegalovirus exposure and HLA in healthy donors. A remark on this clone: The target antigen is unknown.

PCR amplification relied on 60 Vbeta primers (plus 13 Jbeta primers). TCRdb's table, derived via immunoSEQ multiplex PCR, lists solely in-frame clones and lacks some. The sample includes over 45,000 clones, 83% of them seen just once. Study outcomes and limitations: V- and J-gene trimming in TCR beta was tied to a missense DCLRE1C variant by an analysis performed later. Specific recognition of CMV antigens was confirmed in vitro for a few chains (all CMV-associated).

This receptor was obtained from a man aged 25 to 45 in good health and CMV-seronegative. Sample: PBMCs.

Written as DNA, the CDR3 is TGTGCCAGCAGCTTAGATCCGGGAGGCGCCAAAAACATTCAGTACTTC. Translating it yields CASSLDPGGAKNIQYF. The chain is built from TRBV7-6 and TRBJ2-4, with 7 bases aligning to TRBD2. After removal of 1 base from V and 1 base from J, the junction contained 4 bases not matched to a gene. Germline CDR1 and CDR2: SGHVS and FNYEAQ. This CDR3 region has 16 residues.